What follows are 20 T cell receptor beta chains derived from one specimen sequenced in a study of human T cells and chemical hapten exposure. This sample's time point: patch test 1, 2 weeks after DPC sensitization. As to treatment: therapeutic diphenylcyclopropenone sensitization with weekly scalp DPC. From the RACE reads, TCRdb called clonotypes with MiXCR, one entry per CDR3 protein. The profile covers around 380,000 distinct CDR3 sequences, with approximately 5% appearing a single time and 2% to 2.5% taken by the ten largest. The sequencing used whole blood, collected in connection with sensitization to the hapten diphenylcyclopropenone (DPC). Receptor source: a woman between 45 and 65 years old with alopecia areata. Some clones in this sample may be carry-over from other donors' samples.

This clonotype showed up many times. CDR3 nucleotide sequence: TGTGCCACCAGTGCCCCGGCACAGGCCGACAATGAGCAGTTCTTC. This gives the protein CATSAPAQADNEQFF. This chain connects TRBV24-1 to TRBJ2-1, with a possible D match to TRBD1 (5 bases). CDR1 and CDR2 from the germline V gene are KGHDR and SFDVKD. CDR3 size: 15 residues. V was clipped by 5 bases and J by 5 bases, with 15 bases between them.

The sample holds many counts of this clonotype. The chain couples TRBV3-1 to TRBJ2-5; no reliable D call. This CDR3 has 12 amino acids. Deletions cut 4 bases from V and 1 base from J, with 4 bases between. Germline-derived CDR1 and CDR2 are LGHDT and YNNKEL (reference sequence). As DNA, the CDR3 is TGTGCCAGCAGCCGCGTCCAAGAGACCCAGTACTTC. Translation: CASSRVQETQYF.

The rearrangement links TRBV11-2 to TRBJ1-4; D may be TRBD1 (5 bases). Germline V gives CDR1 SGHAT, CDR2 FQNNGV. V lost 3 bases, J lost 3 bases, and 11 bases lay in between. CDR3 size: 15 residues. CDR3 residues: CASSLIRAPNEKLFF. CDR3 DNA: TGTGCCAGCAGCTTGATCAGGGCCCCTAATGAAAAACTGTTTTTT.

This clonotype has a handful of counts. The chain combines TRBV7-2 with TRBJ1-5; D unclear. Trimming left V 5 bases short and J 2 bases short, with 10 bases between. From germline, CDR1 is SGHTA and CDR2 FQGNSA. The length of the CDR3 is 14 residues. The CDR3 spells CASSVFGGNQPQHF. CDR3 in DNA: TGTGCCAGCAGCGTATTCGGAGGCAATCAGCCCCAGCATTTT. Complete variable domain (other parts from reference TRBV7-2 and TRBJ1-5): GAGVSQSPSNKVTEKGKDVELRCDPISGHTALYWYRQSLGQGLEFLIYFQGNSAPDKSGLPSDRFSAERTGGSVSTLTIQRTQQEDSAVYLCASSVFGGNQPQHFGDGTRLSIL.

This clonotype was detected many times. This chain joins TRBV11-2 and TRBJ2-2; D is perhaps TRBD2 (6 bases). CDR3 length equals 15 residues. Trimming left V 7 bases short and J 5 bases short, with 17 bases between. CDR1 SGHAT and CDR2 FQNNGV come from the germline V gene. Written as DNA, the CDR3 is TGTGCCAGCACCCCTCCGGGAGTAGGGACCGGGGAGCTGTTTTTT. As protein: CASTPPGVGTGELFF.

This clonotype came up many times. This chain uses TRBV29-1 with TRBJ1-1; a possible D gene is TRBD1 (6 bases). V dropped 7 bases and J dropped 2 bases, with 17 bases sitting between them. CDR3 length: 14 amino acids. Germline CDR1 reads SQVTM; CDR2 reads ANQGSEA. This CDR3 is CSGIPGHRNTEAFF. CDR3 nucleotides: TGCAGCGGAATCCCGGGACACCGAAACACTGAAGCTTTCTTT.

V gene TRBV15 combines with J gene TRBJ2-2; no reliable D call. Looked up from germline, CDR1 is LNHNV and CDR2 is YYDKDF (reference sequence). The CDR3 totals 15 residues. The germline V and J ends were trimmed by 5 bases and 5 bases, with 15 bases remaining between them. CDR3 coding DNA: TGTGCCACCAGCGGAAGTGGTGTGGGAACCGGGGAGCTGTTTTTT. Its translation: CATSGSGVGTGELFF.

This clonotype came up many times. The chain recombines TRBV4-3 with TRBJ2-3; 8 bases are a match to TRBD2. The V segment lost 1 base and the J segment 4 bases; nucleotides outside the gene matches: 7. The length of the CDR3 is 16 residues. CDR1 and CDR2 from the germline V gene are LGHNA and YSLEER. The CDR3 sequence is CASSQGPAGVADTQYF. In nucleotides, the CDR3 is TGCGCCAGCAGCCAAGGCCCAGCGGGAGTTGCAGATACGCAGTATTTT.

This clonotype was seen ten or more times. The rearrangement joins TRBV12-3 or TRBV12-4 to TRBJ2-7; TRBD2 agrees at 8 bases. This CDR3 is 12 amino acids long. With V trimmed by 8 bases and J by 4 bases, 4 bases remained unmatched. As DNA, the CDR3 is TGTGCCAGCGGGACTAGGGAGTACGAGCAGTACTTC. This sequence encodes CASGTREYEQYF.

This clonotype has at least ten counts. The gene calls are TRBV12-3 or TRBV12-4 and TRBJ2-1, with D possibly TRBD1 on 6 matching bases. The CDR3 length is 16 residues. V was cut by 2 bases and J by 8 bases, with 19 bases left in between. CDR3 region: CASSLWAASQGYEQFF. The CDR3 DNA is TGTGCCAGCAGTTTATGGGCGGCTAGTCAGGGGTATGAGCAGTTCTTC.

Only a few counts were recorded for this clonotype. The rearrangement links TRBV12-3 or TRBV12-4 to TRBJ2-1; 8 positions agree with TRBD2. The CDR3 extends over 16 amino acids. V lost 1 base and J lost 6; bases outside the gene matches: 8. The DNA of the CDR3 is TGTGCCAGCAGTTTAGGGCGGGGGGAGCCGCGCAATGAGCAGTTCTTC. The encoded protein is CASSLGRGEPRNEQFF.

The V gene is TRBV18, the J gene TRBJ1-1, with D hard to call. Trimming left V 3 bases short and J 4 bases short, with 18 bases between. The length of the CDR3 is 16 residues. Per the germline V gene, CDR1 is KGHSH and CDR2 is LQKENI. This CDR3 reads CASSPGLLDTGTEAFF. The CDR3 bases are TGTGCCAGCTCACCGGGGTTGCTTGACACTGGCACTGAAGCTTTCTTT.

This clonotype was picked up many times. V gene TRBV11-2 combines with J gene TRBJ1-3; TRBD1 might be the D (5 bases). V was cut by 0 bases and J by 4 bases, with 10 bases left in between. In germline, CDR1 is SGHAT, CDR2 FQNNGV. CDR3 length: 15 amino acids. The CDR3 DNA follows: TGTGCCAGCAGCTTAGATCGGGGGTTCGGAAACACCATATATTTT. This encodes CASSLDRGFGNTIYF.

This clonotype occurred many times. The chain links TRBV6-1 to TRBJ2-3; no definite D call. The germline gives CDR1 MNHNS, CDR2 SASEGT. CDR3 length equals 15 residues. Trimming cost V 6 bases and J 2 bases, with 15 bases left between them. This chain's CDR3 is CASSETAFFTDTQYF. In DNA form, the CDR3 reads TGTGCCAGCAGCGAGACGGCCTTCTTCACAGATACGCAGTATTTT.

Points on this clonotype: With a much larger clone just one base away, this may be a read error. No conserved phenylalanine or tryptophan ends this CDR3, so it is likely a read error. The CDR3 region has the DNA TGTGCCAGCAGCACTCGGACAGTTTCCCGCTCTGGGGCCAACGTCCTGACTTCC. Protein: CASSTRTVSRSGANVLTS. The chain couples TRBV12-3 or TRBV12-4 to TRBJ2-6; weak D call: TRBD1 (6 bases). The CDR3 has 18 residues. Trimming shortened V by 6 bases and J by 0 bases, and 18 bases separated the two germline ends.

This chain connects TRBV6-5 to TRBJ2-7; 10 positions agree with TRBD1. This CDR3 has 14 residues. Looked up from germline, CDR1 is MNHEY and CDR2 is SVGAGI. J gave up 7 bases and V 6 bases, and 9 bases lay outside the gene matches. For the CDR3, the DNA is TGTGCCAGCAGCCCGGGACAGGGGATGAGAGAGCAGTACTTC. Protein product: CASSPGQGMREQYF.

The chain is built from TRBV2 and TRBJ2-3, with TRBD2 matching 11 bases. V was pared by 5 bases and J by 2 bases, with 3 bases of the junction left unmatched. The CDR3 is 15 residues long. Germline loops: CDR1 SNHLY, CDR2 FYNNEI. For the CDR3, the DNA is TGTGCCAGCAGTAGACTAGCGGGATACACAGATACGCAGTATTTT. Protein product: CASSRLAGYTDTQYF.

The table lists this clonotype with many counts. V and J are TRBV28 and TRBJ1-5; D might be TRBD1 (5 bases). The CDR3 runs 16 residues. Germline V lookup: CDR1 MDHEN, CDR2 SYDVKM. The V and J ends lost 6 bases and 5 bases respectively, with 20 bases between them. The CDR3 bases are TGTGCCAGCAGCCGGCGGGGCGAGGAGGAGGATCAGCCCCAGCATTTT. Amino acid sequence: CASSRRGEEEDQPQHF.

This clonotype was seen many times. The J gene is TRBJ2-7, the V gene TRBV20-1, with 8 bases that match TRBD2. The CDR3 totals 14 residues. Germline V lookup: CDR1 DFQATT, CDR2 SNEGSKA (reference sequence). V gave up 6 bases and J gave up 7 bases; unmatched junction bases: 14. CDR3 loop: CSAWARLSGGEQYF. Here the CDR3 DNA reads TGCAGTGCATGGGCCAGACTCTCGGGGGGGGAGCAGTACTTC.

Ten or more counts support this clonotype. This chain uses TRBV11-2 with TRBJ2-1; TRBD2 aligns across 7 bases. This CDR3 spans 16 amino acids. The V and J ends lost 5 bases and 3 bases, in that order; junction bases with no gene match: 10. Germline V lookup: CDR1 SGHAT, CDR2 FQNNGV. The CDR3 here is CASSLHTTGGYNEQFF. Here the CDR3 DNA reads TGTGCCAGCAGCCTCCATACGACGGGAGGCTACAATGAGCAGTTCTTC.